Each of the 11 T cell receptor beta chains below was sequenced from the same sample in a study of PD-1 blockade in classical Hodgkin lymphoma. Time point meaning: cycle 4 day 1 (C4D1), after around six weeks of nivolumab. Brentuximab vedotin exposure varied among the patients, all of whom had relapsed after autologous stem cell transplantation. Sequenced by immunoSEQ multiplex PCR; TCRdb stores in-frame clones only, minus some. The table shows about 50,000 clones, with roughly 90% occurring only once. Source: peripheral blood mononuclear cells (PBMCs), taken before the fourth cycle of nivolumab. These receptors were obtained from a human donor with classical Hodgkin lymphoma.

The chain recombines TRBV12-5 with TRBJ2-3; D is possibly TRBD2 (7 bases). Trimming took off 5 bases at V and 2 bases at J, with 20 bases between the two ends. The length of the CDR3 is 17 residues. Germline CDR1 and CDR2: LGHNT and FRNRAP. The CDR3 sequence: CASGQRGGEPATDTQYF. The CDR3, as DNA: TGTGCTAGTGGTCAAAGGGGGGGGGAGCCTGCCACAGATACGCAGTATTTT.

CDR3 region: CASSLRLAGRRETQYF. CDR3 sequence (DNA): TGCGCCAGCAGCTTGAGACTAGCGGGAAGACGGGAGACCCAGTACTTC. The chain has TRBV5-1 and TRBJ2-5; 11 nucleotides agree with TRBD2. CDR3 size: 16 residues. Germline loops: CDR1 SGHRS, CDR2 YFSETQ. V gave up 1 base and J gave up 5 bases; unmatched junction bases: 7. The full variable domain, with the rest looked up from reference TRBV5-1 and TRBJ2-5, is KAGVTQTPRYLIKTRGQQVTLSCSPISGHRSVSWYQQTPGQGLQFLFEYFSETQRNKGNFPGRFSGRQFSNSRSEMNVSTLELGDSALYLCASSLRLAGRRETQYFGPGTRLLVL.

The chain carries TRBV5-8 and TRBJ2-7, with D perhaps matching TRBD1 (5 bases). V was pared by 1 base and J by 5 bases, with 10 bases between. This CDR3 has 13 amino acids. Germline V gene sequence: CDR1 SGHTS, CDR2 YDEGEE. CDR3 residues: CASSLPGPNEQYF. The CDR3 bases are TGTGCCAGCAGCTTGCCAGGGCCCAACGAGCAGTACTTC.

The chain combines TRBV7-2 with TRBJ1-2; 7 bases align to TRBD1. J gave up 14 bases and V 7 bases, and 13 bases lay outside the gene matches. The CDR3 has 12 residues. The germline CDR1 and CDR2 sequences are SGHTA and FQGNSA. For the CDR3, the DNA is TGTGCCAGCAACACGCCACAGGGGCTTGGTACCTTC. Translated, it gives CASNTPQGLGTF.

In DNA form, the CDR3 reads TGTGCCAGCAGCTTCAAACAGGGAGCCACCGGGGAGCTGTTTTTT. Translated, it gives CASSFKQGATGELFF. The chain links TRBV7-2 to TRBJ2-2, with TRBD1 as a possible D gene (6 bases). Trimming shortened V by 3 bases and J by 4 bases, and 12 bases separated the two germline ends. The CDR3 consists of 15 residues. In germline, CDR1 is SGHTA, CDR2 FQGNSA. The full variable domain, in which reference TRBV7-2 and TRBJ2-2 provide the parts outside the CDR3, is GAGVSQSPSNKVTEKGKDVELRCDPISGHTALYWYRQSLGQGLEFLIYFQGNSAPDKSGLPSDRFSAERTGGSVSTLTIQRTQQEDSAVYLCASSFKQGATGELFFGEGSRLTVL.

The rearrangement joins TRBV28 to TRBJ2-7, with D maybe TRBD1 (5 bases). V shed 5 bases and J shed 4 bases, with 12 bases lying between them. The CDR3 runs 13 residues. The germline V gene has CDR1 MDHEN and CDR2 SYDVKM. In DNA form, the CDR3 reads TGTGCCAGCAGTCCCTCAGGGTTTTACGAGCAGTACTTC. Protein sequence: CASSPSGFYEQYF.

The chain couples TRBV5-1 to TRBJ1-1, with no clear D. CDR1 is SGHRS, CDR2 YFSETQ, per germline. The germline V and J ends were trimmed by 0 bases and 0 bases, with 9 bases remaining between them. The CDR3 consists of 15 residues. The chain's CDR3 is CASSLERGLNTEAFF. The DNA of the CDR3 is TGCGCCAGCAGCTTGGAGAGAGGGCTGAACACTGAAGCTTTCTTT.

The chain couples TRBV28 to TRBJ1-2, with D perhaps TRBD1 (5 bases). Germline loops: CDR1 MDHEN, CDR2 SYDVKM. V was shortened by 5 bases and J by 4 bases, with 8 bases between the two germline ends. This CDR3 region has 12 residues. This CDR3 reads CASSTTGYGYTF. Here the CDR3 DNA reads TGTGCCAGCAGTACTACAGGCTATGGCTACACCTTC.

This clone was observed a few times. This chain joins TRBV29-1 and TRBJ1-2; no clear D gene. Between the trimmed V and J ends, which lost 2 bases and 0 bases, there was a span of 4 bases. The CDR3 has 12 amino acids. CDR1 is SQVTM and CDR2 is ANQGSEA in the germline V gene. This CDR3 reads CSVERANYGYTF. CDR3 bases: TGCAGCGTTGAACGGGCTAACTATGGCTACACCTTC.

The chain uses TRBV5-8 and TRBJ2-7; 9 positions match TRBD1. CDR1 is SGHTS and CDR2 is YDEGEE in the germline V gene. Trimming removed 0 bases from V and 5 bases from J; junction bases left unmatched: 3. The CDR3 contains 14 residues. The CDR3 spells CASSLGQGVHEQYF. The CDR3 DNA is TGTGCCAGCAGCTTGGGACAGGGGGTCCACGAGCAGTACTTC.

CDR3 nucleotides: TGTGCCAGCAGCTTGGGGACAGGGAGTCAGCCCCAGCATTTT. Translating it yields CASSLGTGSQPQHF. The chain joins TRBV11-2 to TRBJ1-5; 9 bases are shared with TRBD1. The V segment lost 3 bases and the J segment 6 bases; nucleotides outside the gene matches: 3. CDR3 length equals 14 residues. Germline assignment: CDR1 SGHAT and CDR2 FQNNGV.